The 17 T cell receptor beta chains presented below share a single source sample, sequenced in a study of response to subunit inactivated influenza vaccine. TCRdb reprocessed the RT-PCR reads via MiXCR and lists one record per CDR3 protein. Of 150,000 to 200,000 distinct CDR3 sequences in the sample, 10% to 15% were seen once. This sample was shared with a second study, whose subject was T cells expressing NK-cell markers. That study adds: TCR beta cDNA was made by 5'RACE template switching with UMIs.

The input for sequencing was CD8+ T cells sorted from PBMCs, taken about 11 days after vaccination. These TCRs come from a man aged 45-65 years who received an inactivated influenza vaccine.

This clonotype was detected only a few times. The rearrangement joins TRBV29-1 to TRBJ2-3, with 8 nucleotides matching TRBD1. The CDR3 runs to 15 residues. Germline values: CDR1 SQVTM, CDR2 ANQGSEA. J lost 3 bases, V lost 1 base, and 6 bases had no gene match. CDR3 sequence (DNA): TGCAGCGTTGAAGTACGGACAGGGAGAACAGATACGCAGTATTTT. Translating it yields CSVEVRTGRTDTQYF.

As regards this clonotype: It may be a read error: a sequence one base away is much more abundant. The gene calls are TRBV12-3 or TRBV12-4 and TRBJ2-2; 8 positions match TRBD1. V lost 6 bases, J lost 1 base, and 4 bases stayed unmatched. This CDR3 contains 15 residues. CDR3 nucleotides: TGTGCCAGCAGCTACGGGACAGGGAACACCGGGGAGCTGTTTTTT. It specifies CASSYGTGNTGELFF.

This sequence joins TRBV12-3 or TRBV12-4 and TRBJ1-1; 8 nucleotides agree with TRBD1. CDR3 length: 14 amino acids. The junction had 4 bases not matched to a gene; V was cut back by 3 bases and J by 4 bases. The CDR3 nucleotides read TGTGCCAGCAGTTTTCAGGGGGCGACCACTGAAGCTTTCTTT. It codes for CASSFQGATTEAFF.

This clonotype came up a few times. The CDR3 DNA is TGTGCCAGCAGCTGGGGGACTAGCGGCTCCTACAATGAGCAGTTCTTC. Translation: CASSWGTSGSYNEQFF. The rearrangement joins TRBV5-6 to TRBJ2-1, with 11 bases aligning to TRBD2. Germline lookup yields CDR1 SGHDT and CDR2 YYEEEE. The CDR3 covers 16 residues. The junction had 2 bases not matched to a gene; V was cut back by 3 bases and J by 0 bases. The whole variable domain, remainder taken from reference TRBV5-6 and TRBJ2-1, is DAGVTQSPTHLIKTRGQQVTLRCSPKSGHDTVSWYQQALGQGPQFIFQYYEEEERQRGNFPDRFSGHQFPNYSSELNVNALLLGDSALYLCASSWGTSGSYNEQFFGPGTRLTVL.

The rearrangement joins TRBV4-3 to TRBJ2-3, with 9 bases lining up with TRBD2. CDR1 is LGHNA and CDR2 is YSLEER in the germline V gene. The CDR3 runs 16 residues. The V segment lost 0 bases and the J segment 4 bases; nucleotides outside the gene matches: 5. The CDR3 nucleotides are TGCGCCAGCAGCCAAGATCTTAGCGGGAGCTCAGATACGCAGTATTTT. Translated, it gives CASSQDLSGSSDTQYF.

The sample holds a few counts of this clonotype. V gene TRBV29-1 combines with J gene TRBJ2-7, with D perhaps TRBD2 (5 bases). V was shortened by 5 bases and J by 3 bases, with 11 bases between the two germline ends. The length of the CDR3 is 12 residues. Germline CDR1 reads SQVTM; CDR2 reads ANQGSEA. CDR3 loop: CSVWENYYEQYF. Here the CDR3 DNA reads TGCAGCGTTTGGGAGAATTACTACGAGCAGTACTTC.

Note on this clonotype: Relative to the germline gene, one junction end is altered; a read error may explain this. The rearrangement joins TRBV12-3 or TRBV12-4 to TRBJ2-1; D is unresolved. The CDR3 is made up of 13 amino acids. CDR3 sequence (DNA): TGTGCCAGCAGGTTAGTCAGGTACAATGAGCAGTTCTTC. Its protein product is CASRLVRYNEQFF.

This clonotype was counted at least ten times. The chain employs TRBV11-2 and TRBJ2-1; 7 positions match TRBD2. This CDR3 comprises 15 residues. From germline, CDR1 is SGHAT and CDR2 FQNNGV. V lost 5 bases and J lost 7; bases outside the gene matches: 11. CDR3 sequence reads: CASSPGRAGRNEQFF. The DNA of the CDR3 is TGTGCCAGCAGCCCGGGGAGGGCAGGGAGGAATGAGCAGTTCTTC.

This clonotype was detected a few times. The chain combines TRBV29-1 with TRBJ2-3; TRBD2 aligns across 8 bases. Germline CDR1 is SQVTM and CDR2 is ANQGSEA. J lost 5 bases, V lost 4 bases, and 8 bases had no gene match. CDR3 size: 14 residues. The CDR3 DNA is TGCAGCGTTGGGCCTAGCGGGTTACAAGATACGCAGTATTTT. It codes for CSVGPSGLQDTQYF.

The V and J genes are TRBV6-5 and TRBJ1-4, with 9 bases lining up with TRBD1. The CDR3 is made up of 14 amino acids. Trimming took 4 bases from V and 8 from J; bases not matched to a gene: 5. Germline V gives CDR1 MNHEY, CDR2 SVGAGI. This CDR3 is CASSFDRGREKLFF. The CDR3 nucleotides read TGTGCCAGCAGTTTTGACAGGGGGAGGGAAAAACTGTTTTTT.

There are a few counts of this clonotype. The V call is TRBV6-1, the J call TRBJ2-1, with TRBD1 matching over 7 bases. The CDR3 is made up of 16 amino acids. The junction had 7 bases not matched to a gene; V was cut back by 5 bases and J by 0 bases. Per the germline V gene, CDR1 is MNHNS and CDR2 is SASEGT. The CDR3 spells CASSPKQGSSYNEQFF. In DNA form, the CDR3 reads TGTGCCAGCAGTCCAAAACAGGGGAGCTCCTACAATGAGCAGTTCTTC.

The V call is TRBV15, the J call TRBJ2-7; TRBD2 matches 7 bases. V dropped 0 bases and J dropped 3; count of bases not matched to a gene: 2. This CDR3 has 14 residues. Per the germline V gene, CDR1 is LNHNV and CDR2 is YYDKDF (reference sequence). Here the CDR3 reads CATSRDSGGYEQYF. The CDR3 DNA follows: TGTGCCACCAGCAGAGATTCGGGGGGCTACGAGCAGTACTTC.

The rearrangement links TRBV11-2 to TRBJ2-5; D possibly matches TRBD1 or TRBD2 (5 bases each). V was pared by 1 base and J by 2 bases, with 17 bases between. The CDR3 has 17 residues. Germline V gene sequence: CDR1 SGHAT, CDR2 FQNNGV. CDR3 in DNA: TGTGCCAGCAGCTTAGGCGAGCAGTGGGGGAGTCAAGAGACCCAGTACTTC. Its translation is CASSLGEQWGSQETQYF.

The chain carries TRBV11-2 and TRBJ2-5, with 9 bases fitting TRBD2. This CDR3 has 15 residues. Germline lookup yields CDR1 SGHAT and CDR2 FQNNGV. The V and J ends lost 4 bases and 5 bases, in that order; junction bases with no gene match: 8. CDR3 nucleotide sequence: TGTGCCAGCAGCTCTGAGCGGGAGGCCCTGGAGACCCAGTACTTC. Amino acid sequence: CASSSEREALETQYF.

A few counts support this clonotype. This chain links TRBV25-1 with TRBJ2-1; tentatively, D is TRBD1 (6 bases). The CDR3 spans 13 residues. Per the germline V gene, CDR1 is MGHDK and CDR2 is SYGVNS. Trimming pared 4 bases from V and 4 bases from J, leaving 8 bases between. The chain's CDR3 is CASSVDRYNEQFF. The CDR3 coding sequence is TGTGCCAGCAGTGTTGACAGGTACAATGAGCAGTTCTTC.

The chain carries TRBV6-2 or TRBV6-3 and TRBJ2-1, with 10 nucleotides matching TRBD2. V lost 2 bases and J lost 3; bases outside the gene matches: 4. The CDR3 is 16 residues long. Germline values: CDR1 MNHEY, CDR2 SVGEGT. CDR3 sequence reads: CASSYSLAGVYNEQFF. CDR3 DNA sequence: TGTGCCAGCAGTTACAGTCTAGCGGGAGTCTACAATGAGCAGTTCTTC.

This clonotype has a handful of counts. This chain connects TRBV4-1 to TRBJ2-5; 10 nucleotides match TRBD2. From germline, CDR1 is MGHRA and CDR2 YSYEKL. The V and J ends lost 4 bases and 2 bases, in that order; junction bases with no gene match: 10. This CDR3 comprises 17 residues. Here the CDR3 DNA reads TGCGCCAGCAGCCCCCGGATTAGCGGGGGGCTACAAGAGACCCAGTACTTC. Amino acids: CASSPRISGGLQETQYF.